Following are 7 T cell receptor beta chains from one sample sequenced in a study of Graves' ophthalmopathy and Graves' hyperthyroidism. The study amplified TCR beta CDR3 regions using RNA transcripts. RT-PCR with HTBI primers came first, then second-round multiplex PCR. A single record per CDR3 protein comes from TCRdb applying MiXCR to the multiplex PCR reads. Of hundreds of thousands of distinct CDR3 sequences in the sample, about 24% were seen once. Specimen: peripheral blood. The receptors come from a woman in her late teens or twenties with stable Graves' hyperthyroidism. Some clones in this sample may be carry-over from other donors' samples.

This clonotype was counted at least ten times. This chain connects TRBV30 to TRBJ2-5, with 13 nucleotides matching TRBD2. CDR1 and CDR2 from the germline V gene are GTSNPN and SVGIG (reference sequence). With 2 bases clipped from V and 5 bases from J, the junction kept 8 bases outside the gene matches. CDR3 size: 16 residues. This CDR3 reads CAWSLGLAGARETQYF. For the CDR3, the DNA is TGTGCCTGGAGTCTAGGACTAGCGGGGGCGAGGGAGACCCAGTACTTC.

Comment on this clonotype: This may arise from a read error, as a much more abundant clone is one base away. The V and J genes are TRBV20-1 and TRBJ2-7, with 9 nucleotides matching TRBD2. Germline V lookup: CDR1 DFQATT, CDR2 SNEGSKA (reference sequence). The CDR3 length is 15 residues. V lost 0 bases and J lost 3; bases outside the gene matches: 6. Here the CDR3 DNA reads TGCAGTGCTAGAGATAGTAGCGGGAGCGGCTACGAGCAGTACTTC. As protein: CSARDSSGSGYEQYF.

This clonotype came up many times. This rearrangement joins TRBV28 to TRBJ1-2; possibly TRBD1 for D (5 bases). This CDR3 is 15 amino acids long. Germline CDR1 reads MDHEN; CDR2 reads SYDVKM. Trimming left V 3 bases short and J 4 bases short, with 15 bases between. The CDR3 bases are TGTGCCAGCAGTTTTGGGGGGAGAGAGGCCTATGGCTACACCTTC. It codes for CASSFGGREAYGYTF.

This clonotype was seen at least ten times. This chain links TRBV6-1 with TRBJ1-6; weak D call: TRBD1 (5 bases). V lost 6 bases to trimming and J lost 5 bases, with 8 bases between them. This CDR3 has 13 residues. Germline values: CDR1 MNHNS, CDR2 SASEGT. CDR3 bases: TGTGCCAGCAGATCGGGGGATAATTCACCCCTCCACTTT. This gives the protein CASRSGDNSPLHF.

This clonotype has ten or more counts. The rearrangement uses TRBV20-1 and TRBJ2-5; TRBD2 matches 8 bases. The germline CDR1 and CDR2 sequences are DFQATT and SNEGSKA (reference sequence). The CDR3 covers 16 residues. Germline trimming cut 0 bases from V and 4 bases from J; bases unmatched to any gene: 10. The CDR3 DNA sequence: TGCAGTGCTAGAGAGGTAGCCGGGACTAGAGTAGAGACCCAGTACTTC. Encoded protein: CSAREVAGTRVETQYF.

This clonotype has at least ten counts. This chain connects TRBV28 to TRBJ1-5; D is unresolved. Germline lookup yields CDR1 MDHEN and CDR2 SYDVKM. This CDR3 is built from 15 residues. The V end was cut by 7 bases, the J end by 10 bases, with 23 bases between. This CDR3 reads CASTTAGETNSPQHF. The CDR3 DNA sequence: TGTGCCAGCACCACAGCGGGAGAAACCAACTCTCCCCAGCATTTT.

This clonotype came up many times. The rearrangement joins TRBV2 to TRBJ2-5; D may be TRBD1 or TRBD2 (6 bases each). The germline V gene encodes CDR1 SNHLY and CDR2 FYNNEI. Trimming took 7 bases from V and 1 from J, leaving 22 bases between them. This CDR3 is 17 amino acids long. CDR3 amino acids: CASTPPYLQGLQETQYF. In DNA, the CDR3 is TGTGCCAGCACCCCACCTTACTTACAGGGACTCCAAGAGACCCAGTACTTC.